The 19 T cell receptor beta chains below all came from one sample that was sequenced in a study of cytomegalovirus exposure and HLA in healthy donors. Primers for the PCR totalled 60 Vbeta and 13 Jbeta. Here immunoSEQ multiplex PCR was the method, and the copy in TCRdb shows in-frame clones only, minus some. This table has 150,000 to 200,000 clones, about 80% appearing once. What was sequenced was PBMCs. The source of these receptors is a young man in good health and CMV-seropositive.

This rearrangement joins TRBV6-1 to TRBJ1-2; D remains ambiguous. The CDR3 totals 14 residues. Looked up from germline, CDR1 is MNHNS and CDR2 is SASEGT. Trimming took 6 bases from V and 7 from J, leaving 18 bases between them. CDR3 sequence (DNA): TGTGCCAGCAGCGACCCTAACTCTTCTAGTGGCTACACCTTC. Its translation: CASSDPNSSSGYTF.

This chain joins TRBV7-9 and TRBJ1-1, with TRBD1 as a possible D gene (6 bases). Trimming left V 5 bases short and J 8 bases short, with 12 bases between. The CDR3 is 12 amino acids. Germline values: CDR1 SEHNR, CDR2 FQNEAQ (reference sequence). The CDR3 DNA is TGTGCCAGCAGCCCCTCCGGGACAGAAGCTTTCTTT. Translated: CASSPSGTEAFF.

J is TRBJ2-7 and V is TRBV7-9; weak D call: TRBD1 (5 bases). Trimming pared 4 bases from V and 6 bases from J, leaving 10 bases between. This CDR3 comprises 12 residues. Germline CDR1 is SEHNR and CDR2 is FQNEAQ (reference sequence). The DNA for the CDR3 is TGTGCCAGCAGCTCCCCCACAGGCGAGCAGTACTTC. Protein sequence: CASSSPTGEQYF.

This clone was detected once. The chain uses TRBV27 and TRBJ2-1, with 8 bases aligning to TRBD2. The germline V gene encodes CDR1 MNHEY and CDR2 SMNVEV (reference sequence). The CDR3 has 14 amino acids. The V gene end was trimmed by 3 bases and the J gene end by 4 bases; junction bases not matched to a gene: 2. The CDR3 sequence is CASSLSGGYNEQFF. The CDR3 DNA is TGTGCCAGCAGTTTGAGCGGGGGTTACAATGAGCAGTTCTTC.

The CDR3 coding sequence is TGTGCCATCAGTGAAGGGGAACCTCAAGAGACCCAGTACTTC. As protein: CAISEGEPQETQYF. This rearrangement joins TRBV10-3 to TRBJ2-5; perhaps TRBD1 as D (5 bases). Trimming shortened V by 3 bases and J by 2 bases, and 10 bases separated the two germline ends. Looked up from germline, CDR1 is ENHRY and CDR2 is SYGVKD. The CDR3 totals 14 residues.

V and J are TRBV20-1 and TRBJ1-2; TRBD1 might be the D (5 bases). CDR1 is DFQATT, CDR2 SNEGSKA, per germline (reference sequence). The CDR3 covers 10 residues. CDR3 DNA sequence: TGCCCTAGGGGTGGTTATGGCTACACCTTC. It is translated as CPRGGYGYTF.

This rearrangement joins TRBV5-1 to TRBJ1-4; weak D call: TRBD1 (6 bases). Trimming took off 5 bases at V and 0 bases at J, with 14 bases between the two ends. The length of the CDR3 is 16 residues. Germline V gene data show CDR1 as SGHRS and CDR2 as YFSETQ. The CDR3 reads CASRPAGGTTNEKLFF. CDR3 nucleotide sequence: TGCGCCAGCAGGCCCGCGGGGGGCACAACTAATGAAAAACTGTTTTTT.

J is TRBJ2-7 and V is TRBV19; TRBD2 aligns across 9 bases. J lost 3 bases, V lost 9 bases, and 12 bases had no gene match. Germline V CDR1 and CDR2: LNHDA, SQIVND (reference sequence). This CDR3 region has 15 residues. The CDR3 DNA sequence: TGTGCCAGCGCACAGGGGACTAGCAGCGTCTACGAGCAGTACTTC. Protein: CASAQGTSSVYEQYF.

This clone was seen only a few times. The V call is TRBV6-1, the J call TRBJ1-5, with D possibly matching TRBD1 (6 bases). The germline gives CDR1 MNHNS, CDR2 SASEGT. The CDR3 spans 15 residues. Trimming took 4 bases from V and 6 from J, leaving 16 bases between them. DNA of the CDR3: TGTGCCAGCAGTGTATCACAGGGTTGGGGTCAGCCCCAGCATTTT. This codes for CASSVSQGWGQPQHF.

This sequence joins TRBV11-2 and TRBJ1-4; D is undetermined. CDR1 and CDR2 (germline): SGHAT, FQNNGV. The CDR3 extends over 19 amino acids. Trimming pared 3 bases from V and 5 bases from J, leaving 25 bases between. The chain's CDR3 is CASSFVDSGGKGRNEKLFF. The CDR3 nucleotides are TGTGCCAGCAGCTTCGTGGATAGTGGAGGGAAAGGACGCAATGAAAAACTGTTTTTT.

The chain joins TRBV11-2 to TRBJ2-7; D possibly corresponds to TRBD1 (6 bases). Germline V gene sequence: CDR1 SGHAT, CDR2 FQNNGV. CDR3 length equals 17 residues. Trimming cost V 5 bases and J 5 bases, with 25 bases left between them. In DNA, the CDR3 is TGTGCCAGCAGCCCCCAAGGCTCCGGGACAAAGGACGACGAGCAGTACTTC. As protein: CASSPQGSGTKDDEQYF.

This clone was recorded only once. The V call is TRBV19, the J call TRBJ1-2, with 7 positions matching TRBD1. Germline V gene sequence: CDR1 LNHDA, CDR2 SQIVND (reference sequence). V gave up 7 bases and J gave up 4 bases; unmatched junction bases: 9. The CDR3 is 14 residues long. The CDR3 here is CASTTRDSLYGYTF. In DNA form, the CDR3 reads TGTGCCAGTACCACTCGGGACAGTCTCTATGGCTACACCTTC.

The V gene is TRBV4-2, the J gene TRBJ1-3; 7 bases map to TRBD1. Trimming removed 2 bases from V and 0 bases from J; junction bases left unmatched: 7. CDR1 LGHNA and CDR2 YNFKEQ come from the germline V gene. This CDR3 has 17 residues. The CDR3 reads CASSQNTGTASGNTIYF. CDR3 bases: TGTGCCAGCAGCCAAAATACCGGGACAGCCTCTGGAAACACCATATATTTT.

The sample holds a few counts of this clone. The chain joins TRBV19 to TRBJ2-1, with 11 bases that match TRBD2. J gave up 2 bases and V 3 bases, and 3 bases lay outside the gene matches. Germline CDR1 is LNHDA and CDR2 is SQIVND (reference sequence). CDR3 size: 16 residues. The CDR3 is CASSILAGGTYNEQFF. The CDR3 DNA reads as TGTGCCAGTAGTATTCTAGCGGGAGGAACCTACAATGAGCAGTTCTTC.

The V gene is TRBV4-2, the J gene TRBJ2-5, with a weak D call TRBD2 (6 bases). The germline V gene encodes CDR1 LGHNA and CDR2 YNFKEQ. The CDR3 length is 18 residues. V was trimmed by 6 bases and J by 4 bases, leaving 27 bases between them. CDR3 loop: CASSETGARKLEGETQYF. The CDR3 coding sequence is TGTGCCAGCAGTGAGACGGGAGCTAGGAAGTTAGAGGGAGAGACCCAGTACTTC.

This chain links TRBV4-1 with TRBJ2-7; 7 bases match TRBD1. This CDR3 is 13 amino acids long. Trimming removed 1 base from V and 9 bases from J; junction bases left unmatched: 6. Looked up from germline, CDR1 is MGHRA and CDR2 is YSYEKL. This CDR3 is CASSQATAGGQYF. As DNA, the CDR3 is TGCGCCAGCAGCCAAGCTACGGCAGGGGGGCAGTACTTC.

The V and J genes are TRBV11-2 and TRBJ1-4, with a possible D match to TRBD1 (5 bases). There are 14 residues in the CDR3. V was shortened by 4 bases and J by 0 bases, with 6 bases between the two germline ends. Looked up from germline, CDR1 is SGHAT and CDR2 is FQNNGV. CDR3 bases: TGTGCCAGCAGCTCACAGGCAACTAATGAAAAACTGTTTTTT. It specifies CASSSQATNEKLFF.

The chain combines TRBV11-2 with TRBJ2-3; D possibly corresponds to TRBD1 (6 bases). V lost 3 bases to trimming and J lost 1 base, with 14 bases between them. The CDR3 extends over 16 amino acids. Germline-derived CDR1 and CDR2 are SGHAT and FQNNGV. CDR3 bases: TGTGCCAGCAGCTTCAGGGGACGGGGTGGCACAGATACGCAGTATTTT. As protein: CASSFRGRGGTDTQYF.

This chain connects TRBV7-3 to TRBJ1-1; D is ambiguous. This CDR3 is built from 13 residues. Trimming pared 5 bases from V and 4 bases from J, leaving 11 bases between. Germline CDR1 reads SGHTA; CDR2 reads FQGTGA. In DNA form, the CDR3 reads TGTGCCAGCAGCCACTATAATTTCACTGAAGCTTTCTTT. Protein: CASSHYNFTEAFF.